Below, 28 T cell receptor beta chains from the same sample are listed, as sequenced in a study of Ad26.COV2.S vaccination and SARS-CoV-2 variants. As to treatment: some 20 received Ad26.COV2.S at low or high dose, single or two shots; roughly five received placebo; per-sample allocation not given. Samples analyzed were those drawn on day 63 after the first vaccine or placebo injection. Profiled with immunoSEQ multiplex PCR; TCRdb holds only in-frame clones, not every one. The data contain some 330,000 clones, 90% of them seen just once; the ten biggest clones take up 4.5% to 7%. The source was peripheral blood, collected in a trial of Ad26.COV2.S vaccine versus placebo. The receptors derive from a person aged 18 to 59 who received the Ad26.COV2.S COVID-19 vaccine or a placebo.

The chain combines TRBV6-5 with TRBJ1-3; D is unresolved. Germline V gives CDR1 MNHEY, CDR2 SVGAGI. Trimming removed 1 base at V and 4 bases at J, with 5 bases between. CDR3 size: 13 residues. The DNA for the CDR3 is TGTGCCAGCAGTTACTATCCAGGAAACACCATATATTTT. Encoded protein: CASSYYPGNTIYF.

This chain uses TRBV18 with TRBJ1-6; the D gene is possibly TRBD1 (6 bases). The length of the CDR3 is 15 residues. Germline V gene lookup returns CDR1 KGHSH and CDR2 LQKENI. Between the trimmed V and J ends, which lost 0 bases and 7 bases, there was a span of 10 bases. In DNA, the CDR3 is TGTGCCAGCTCACCACCGACAGGAAGAAATTCACCCCTCCACTTT. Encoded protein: CASSPPTGRNSPLHF.

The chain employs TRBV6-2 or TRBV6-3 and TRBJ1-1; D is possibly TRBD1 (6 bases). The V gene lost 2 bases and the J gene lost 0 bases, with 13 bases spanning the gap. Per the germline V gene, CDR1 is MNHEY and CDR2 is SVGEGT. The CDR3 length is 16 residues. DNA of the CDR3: TGTGCCAGCAGTTACCCTCGGACAGCCCTGAACACTGAAGCTTTCTTT. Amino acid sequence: CASSYPRTALNTEAFF.

This CDR3 is CASSYYNEQFF. Written as DNA, the CDR3 is TGTGCCAGCAGCTATTACAATGAGCAGTTCTTC. The chain carries TRBV11-3 and TRBJ2-1; no definite D call. This CDR3 has 11 amino acids. Germline V gene lookup returns CDR1 SGHNT and CDR2 YENEEA. Deletions cut 4 bases from V and 4 bases from J, with 2 bases between.

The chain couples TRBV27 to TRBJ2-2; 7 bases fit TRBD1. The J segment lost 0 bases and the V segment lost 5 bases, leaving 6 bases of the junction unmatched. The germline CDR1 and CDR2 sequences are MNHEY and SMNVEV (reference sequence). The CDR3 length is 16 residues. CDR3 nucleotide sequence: TGTGCCAGCAGTACAACAGGGGTTCCGAACACCGGGGAGCTGTTTTTT. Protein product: CASSTTGVPNTGELFF.

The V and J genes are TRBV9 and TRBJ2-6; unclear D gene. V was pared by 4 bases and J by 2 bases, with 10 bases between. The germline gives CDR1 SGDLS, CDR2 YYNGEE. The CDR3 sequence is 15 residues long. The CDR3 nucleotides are TGTGCCAGCAGCCAACCGTGGCCTGGGGCCAACGTCCTGACTTTC. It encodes CASSQPWPGANVLTF. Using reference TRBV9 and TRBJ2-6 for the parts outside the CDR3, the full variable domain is DSGVTQTPKHLITATGQRVTLRCSPRSGDLSVYWYQQSLDQGLQFLIQYYNGEERAKGNILERFSAQQFPDLHSELNLSSLELGDSALYFCASSQPWPGANVLTFGAGSRLTVL.

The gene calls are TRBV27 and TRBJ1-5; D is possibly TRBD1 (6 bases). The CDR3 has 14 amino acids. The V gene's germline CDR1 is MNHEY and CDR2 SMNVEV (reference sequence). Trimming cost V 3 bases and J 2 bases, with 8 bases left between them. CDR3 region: CASSFRQGNQPQHF. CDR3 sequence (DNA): TGTGCCAGCAGTTTTCGACAGGGCAATCAGCCCCAGCATTTT.

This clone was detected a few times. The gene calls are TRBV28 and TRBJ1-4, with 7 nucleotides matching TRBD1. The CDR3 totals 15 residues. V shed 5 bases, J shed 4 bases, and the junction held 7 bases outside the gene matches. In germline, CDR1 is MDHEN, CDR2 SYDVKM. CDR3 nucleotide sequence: TGTGCCAGCAGTCCTCATACAGGGGATAATGAAAAACTGTTTTTT. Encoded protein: CASSPHTGDNEKLFF.

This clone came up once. As DNA, the CDR3 is TGCGCCAGCAGCCAAGATCCCGGGACAGGGAATGAAAAACTGTTTTTT. Its translation: CASSQDPGTGNEKLFF. The chain employs TRBV4-1 and TRBJ1-4, with 9 bases identical to TRBD1. The CDR3 runs 16 residues. Germline V gene lookup returns CDR1 MGHRA and CDR2 YSYEKL. Trimming cost V 0 bases and J 5 bases; bases outside gene matches: 4.

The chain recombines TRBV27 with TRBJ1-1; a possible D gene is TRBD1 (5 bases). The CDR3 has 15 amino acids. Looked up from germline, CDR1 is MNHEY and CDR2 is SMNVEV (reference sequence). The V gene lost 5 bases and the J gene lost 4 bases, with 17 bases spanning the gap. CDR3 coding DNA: TGTGCCAGCAGTCCAAATTGGGGGTCGGGCACTGAAGCTTTCTTT. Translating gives CASSPNWGSGTEAFF.

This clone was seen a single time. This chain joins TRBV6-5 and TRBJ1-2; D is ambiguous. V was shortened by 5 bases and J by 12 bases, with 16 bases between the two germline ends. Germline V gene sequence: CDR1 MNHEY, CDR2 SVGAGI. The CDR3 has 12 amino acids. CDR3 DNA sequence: TGTGCCAGCAGTCCCCCCGGGAGCCCTCACACCTTC. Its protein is CASSPPGSPHTF.

In DNA, the CDR3 is TGTGCCAGCATCCTAGCGGGAAGCACAGATACGCAGTATTTT. It codes for CASILAGSTDTQYF. This chain joins TRBV11-3 and TRBJ2-3, with 9 bases matching TRBD2. There are 14 residues in the CDR3. Germline assignment: CDR1 SGHNT and CDR2 YENEEA. V shed 7 bases and J 0 bases; nucleotides not matched to a gene: 2.

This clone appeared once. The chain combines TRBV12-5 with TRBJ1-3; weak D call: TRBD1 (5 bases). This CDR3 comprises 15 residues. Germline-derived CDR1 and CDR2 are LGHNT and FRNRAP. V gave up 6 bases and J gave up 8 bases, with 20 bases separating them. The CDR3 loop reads CASGLHLRGAHTIYF. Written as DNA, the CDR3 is TGTGCTAGTGGCCTACACCTGAGGGGCGCGCACACCATATATTTT.

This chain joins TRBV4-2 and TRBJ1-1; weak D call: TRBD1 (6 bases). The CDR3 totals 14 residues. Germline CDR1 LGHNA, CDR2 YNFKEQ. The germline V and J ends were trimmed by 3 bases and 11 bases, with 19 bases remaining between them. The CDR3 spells CASSQVGGAPGAFF. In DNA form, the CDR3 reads TGTGCCAGCAGCCAGGTAGGGGGGGCGCCGGGGGCTTTCTTT.

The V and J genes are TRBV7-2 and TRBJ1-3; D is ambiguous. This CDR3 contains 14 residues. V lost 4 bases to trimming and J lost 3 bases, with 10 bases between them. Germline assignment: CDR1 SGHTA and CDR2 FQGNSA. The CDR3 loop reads CASSSQENGNTIYF. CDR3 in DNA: TGTGCCAGCAGCTCTCAGGAAAATGGAAACACCATATATTTT. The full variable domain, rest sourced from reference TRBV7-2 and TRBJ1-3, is GAGVSQSPSNKVTEKGKDVELRCDPISGHTALYWYRQSLGQGLEFLIYFQGNSAPDKSGLPSDRFSAERTGGSVSTLTIQRTQQEDSAVYLCASSSQENGNTIYFGEGSWLTVV.

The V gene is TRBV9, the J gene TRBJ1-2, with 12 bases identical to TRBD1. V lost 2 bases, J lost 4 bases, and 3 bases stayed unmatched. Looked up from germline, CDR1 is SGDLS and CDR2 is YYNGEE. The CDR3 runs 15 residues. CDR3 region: CASSVGTGGVYGYTF. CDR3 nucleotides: TGTGCCAGCAGCGTCGGGACAGGGGGCGTCTATGGCTACACCTTC.

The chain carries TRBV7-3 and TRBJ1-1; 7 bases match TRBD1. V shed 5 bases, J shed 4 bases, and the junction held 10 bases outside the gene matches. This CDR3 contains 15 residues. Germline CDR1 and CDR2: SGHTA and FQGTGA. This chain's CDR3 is CASSPRIRGTTEAFF. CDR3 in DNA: TGTGCCAGCAGCCCCCGAATCAGGGGGACCACTGAAGCTTTCTTT.

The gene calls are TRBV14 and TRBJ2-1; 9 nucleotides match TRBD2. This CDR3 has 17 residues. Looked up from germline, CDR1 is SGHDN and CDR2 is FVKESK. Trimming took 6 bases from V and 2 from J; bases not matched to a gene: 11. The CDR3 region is CASSLLTSGGAYNEQFF. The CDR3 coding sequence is TGTGCCAGCAGTCTTTTGACTAGCGGAGGCGCCTACAATGAGCAGTTCTTC. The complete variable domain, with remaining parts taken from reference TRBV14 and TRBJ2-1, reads EAGVTQFPSHSVIEKGQTVTLRCDPISGHDNLYWYRRVMGKEIKFLLHFVKESKQDESGMPNNRFLAERTGGTYSTLKVQPAELEDSGVYFCASSLLTSGGAYNEQFFGPGTRLTVL.

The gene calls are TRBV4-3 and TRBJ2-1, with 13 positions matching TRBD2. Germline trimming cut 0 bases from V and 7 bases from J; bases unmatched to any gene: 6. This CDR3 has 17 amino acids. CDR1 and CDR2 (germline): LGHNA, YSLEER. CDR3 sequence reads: CASSQDELAGGENEQFF. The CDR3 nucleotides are TGCGCCAGCAGCCAAGATGAACTAGCGGGAGGGGAGAATGAGCAGTTCTTC.

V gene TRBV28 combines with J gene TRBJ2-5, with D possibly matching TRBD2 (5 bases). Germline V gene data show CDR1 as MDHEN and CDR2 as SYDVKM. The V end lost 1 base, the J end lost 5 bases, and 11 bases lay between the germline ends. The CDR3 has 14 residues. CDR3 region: CASSLSPTGETQYF. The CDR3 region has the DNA TGTGCCAGCAGTTTATCCCCCACGGGGGAGACCCAGTACTTC.

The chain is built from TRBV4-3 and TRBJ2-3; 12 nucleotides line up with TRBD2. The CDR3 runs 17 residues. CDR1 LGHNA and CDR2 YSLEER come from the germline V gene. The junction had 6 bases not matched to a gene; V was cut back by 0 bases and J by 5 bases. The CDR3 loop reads CASSQDLASGGGDTQYF. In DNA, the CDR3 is TGCGCCAGCAGCCAAGATCTGGCTAGCGGGGGGGGAGATACGCAGTATTTT.

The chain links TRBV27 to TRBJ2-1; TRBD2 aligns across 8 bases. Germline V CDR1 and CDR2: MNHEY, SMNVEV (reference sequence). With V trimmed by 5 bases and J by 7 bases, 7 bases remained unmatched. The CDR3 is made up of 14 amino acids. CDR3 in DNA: TGTGCCAGCAGTCAGCGGGGGATTTTGAATGAGCAGTTCTTC. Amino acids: CASSQRGILNEQFF.

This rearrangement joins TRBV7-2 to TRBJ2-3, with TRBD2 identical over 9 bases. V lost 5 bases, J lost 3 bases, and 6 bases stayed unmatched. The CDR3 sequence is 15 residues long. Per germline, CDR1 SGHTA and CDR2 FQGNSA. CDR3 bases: TGTGCCAGCAGCCCCAAGCGGGAGGCTACAGATACGCAGTATTTT. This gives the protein CASSPKREATDTQYF.

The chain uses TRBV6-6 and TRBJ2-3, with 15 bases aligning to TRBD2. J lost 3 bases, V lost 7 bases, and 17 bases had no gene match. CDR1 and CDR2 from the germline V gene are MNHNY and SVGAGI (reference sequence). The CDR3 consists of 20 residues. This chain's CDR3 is CASTYYGTSGGPRNTDTQYF. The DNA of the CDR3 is TGTGCCAGCACCTACTATGGGACTAGCGGGGGGCCGAGAAATACAGATACGCAGTATTTT.

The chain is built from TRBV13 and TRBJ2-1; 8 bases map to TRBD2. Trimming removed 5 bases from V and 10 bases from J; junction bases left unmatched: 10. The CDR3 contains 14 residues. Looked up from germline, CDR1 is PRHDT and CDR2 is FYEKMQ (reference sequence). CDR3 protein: CASSPGLATSEQFF. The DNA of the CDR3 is TGTGCCAGCAGCCCCGGACTAGCAACGTCCGAGCAGTTCTTC. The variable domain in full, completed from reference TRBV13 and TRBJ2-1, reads AAGVIQSPRHLIKEKRETATLKCYPIPRHDTVYWYQQGPGQDPQFLISFYEKMQSDKGSIPDRFSAQQFSDYHSELNMSSLELGDSALYFCASSPGLATSEQFFGPGTRLTVL.

The DNA for the CDR3 is TGTGCCAGCCGGCGACAGGGGGCTCGGGCCACTGAAGCTTTCTTT. It encodes CASRRQGARATEAFF. The V and J genes are TRBV6-4 and TRBJ1-1; 10 nucleotides match TRBD1. CDR1 is MRHNA, CDR2 SNTAGT, per germline. After removal of 8 bases from V and 4 bases from J, the junction contained 10 bases not matched to a gene. The CDR3 extends over 15 amino acids.

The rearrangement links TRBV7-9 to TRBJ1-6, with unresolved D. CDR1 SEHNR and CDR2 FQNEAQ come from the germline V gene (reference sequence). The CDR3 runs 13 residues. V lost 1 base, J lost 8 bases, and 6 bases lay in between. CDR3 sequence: CASSLGGDSPLHF. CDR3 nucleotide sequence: TGTGCCAGCAGCTTAGGTGGGGATTCACCCCTCCACTTT.

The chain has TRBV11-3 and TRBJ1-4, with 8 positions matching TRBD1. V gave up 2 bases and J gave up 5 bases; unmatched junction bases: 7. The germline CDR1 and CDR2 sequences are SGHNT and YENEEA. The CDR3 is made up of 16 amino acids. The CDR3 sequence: CASSLNRTGTNEKLFF. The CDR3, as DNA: TGTGCCAGCAGCTTAAATCGGACAGGGACAAATGAAAAACTGTTTTTT.